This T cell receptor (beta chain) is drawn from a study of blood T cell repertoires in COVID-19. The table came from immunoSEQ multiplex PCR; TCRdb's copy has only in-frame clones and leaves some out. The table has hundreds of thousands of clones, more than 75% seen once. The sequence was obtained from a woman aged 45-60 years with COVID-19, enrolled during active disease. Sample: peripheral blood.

The CDR3 bases are TGTGCCACTACTACGGACAGGCTATCGTATGGCTACACCTTC. As protein: CATTTDRLSYGYTF. V usage is TRBV19 and J usage is TRBJ1-2, with TRBD1 matching 7 bases. The CDR3 contains 14 residues. V dropped 10 bases and J dropped 5; count of bases not matched to a gene: 13. The germline V gene has CDR1 LNHDA and CDR2 SQIVND (reference sequence). The full variable domain, in which reference TRBV19 and TRBJ1-2 provide the parts outside the CDR3, is DGGITQSPKYLFRKEGQNVTLSCEQNLNHDAMYWYRQDPGQGLRLIYYSQIVNDFQKGDIAEGYSVSREKKESFPLTVTSAQKNPTAFYLCATTTDRLSYGYTFGSGTRLTVV.